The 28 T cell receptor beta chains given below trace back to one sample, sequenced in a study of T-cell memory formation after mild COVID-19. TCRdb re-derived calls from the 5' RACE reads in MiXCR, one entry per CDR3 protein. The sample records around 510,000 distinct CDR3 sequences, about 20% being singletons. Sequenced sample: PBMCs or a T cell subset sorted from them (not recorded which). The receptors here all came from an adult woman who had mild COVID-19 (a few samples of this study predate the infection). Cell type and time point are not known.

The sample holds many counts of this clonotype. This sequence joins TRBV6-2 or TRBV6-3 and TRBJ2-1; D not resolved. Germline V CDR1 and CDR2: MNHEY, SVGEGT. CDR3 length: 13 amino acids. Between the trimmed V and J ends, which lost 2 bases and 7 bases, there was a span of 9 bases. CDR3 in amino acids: CASSYLSWNEQFF. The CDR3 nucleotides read TGTGCCAGCAGTTACCTGTCCTGGAATGAGCAGTTCTTC.

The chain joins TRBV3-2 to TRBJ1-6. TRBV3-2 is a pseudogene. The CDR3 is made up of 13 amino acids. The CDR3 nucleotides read TGTGCCAGCAGCCAAGGAGCTCTTTCACCCCTCCACTTT. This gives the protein CASSQGALSPLHF.

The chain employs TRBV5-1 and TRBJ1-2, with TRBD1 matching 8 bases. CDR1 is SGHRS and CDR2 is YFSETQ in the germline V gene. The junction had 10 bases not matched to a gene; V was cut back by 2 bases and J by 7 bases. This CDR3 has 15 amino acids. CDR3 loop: CASSFTSGGGGGYTF. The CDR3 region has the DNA TGCGCCAGCAGCTTTACCTCAGGGGGCGGAGGTGGCTACACCTTC.

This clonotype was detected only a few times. This CDR3 is CATRGGSIYNEQFF. In DNA, the CDR3 is TGTGCCACCCGCGGGGGGAGCATCTACAATGAGCAGTTCTTC. This chain joins TRBV6-6 and TRBJ2-1, with TRBD2 matching over 8 bases. This CDR3 contains 14 residues. CDR1 is MNHNY and CDR2 is SVGAGI in the germline V gene (reference sequence). V lost 10 bases and J lost 3; bases outside the gene matches: 8.

The CDR3 DNA is TGTGCCAGCAGTCCCTTCGAGCGGGGGAGGTTAGATACGCAGTATTTT. Translating it yields CASSPFERGRLDTQYF. V is TRBV28 and J is TRBJ2-3; TRBD2 matches at 8 bases. CDR1 and CDR2 (germline): MDHEN, SYDVKM. The CDR3 runs 16 residues. V was clipped by 5 bases and J by 5 bases; unmatched bases: 12. The whole variable domain, remainder taken from reference TRBV28 and TRBJ2-3, is DVKVTQSSRYLVKRTGEKVFLECVQDMDHENMFWYRQDPGLGLRLIYFSYDVKMKEKGDIPEGYSVSREKKERFSLILESASTNQTSMYLCASSPFERGRLDTQYFGPGTRLTVL.

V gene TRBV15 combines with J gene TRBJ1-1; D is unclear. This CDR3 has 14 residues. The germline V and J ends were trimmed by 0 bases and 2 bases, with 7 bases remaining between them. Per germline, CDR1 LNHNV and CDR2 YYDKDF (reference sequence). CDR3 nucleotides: TGTGCCACCAGCAGAGATCCTATTAACACTGAAGCTTTCTTT. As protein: CATSRDPINTEAFF.

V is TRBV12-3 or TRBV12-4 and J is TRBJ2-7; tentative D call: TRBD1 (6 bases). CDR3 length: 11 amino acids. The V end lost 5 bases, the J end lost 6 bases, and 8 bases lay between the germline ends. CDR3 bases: TGTGCCAGCAGTCAGGGGCTCGAGCAGTACTTC. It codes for CASSQGLEQYF.

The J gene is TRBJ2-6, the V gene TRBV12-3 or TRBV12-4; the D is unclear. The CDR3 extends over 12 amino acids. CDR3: CAARTGANVLTF. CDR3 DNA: TGTGCGGCCCGAACTGGGGCCAACGTCCTGACTTTC.

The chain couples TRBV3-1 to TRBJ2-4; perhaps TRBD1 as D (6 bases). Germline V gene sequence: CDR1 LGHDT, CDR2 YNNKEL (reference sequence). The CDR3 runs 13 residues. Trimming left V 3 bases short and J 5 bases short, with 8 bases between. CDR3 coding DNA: TGTGCCAGCAGCCAGGCAGGGGAAAACATTCAGTACTTC. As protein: CASSQAGENIQYF.

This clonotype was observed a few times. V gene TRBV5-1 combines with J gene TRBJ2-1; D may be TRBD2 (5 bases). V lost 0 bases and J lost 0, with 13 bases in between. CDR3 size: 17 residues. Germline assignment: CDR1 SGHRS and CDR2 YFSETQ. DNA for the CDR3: TGCGCCAGCAGCTTGGATGGACTGGTAAGCTCCTACAATGAGCAGTTCTTC. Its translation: CASSLDGLVSSYNEQFF.

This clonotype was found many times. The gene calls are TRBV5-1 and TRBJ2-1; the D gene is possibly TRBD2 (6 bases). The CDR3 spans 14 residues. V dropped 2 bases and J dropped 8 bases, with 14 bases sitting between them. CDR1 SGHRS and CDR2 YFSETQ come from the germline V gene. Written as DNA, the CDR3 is TGCGCCAGCAGCTTTCCCCGGGAGCGTCATGAGCAGTTCTTC. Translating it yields CASSFPRERHEQFF.

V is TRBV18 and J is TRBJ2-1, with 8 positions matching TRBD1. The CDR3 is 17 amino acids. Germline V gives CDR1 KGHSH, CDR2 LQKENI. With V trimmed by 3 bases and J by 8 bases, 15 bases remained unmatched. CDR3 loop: CASSPRQGPSSTDEQFF. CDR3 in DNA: TGTGCCAGCTCACCTCGACAGGGGCCCTCCTCGACGGATGAGCAGTTCTTC.

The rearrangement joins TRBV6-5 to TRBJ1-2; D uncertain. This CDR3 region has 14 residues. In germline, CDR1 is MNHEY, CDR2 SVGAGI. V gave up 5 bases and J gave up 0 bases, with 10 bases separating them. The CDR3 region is CASSPYGSNYGYTF. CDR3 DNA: TGTGCCAGCAGTCCGTACGGTTCTAACTATGGCTACACCTTC.

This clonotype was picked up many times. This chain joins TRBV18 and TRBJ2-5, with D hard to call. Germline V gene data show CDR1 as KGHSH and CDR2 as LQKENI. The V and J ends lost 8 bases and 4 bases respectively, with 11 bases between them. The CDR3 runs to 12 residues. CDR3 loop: CASSPRRETQYF. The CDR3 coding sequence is TGTGCCAGCAGCCCCCGGCGAGAGACCCAGTACTTC.

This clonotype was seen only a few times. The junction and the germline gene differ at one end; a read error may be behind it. The CDR3 DNA sequence: TGCGCCAGCAGGTTGGACAGGGGCGCACGGAATTCACCCCTCCACTTT. Protein: CASRLDRGARNSPLHF. This chain uses TRBV5-1 with TRBJ1-6, with 9 positions matching TRBD1. The germline CDR1 and CDR2 sequences are SGHRS and YFSETQ. This CDR3 spans 16 amino acids. Based on the CDR3 plus reference TRBV5-1 and TRBJ1-6, the full variable domain is KAGVTQTPRYLIKTRGQQVTLSCSPISGHRSVSWYQQTPGQGLQFLFEYFSETQRNKGNFPGRFSGRQFSNSRSEMNVSTLELGDSALYLCASRLDRGARNSPLHFGNGTRLTVT.

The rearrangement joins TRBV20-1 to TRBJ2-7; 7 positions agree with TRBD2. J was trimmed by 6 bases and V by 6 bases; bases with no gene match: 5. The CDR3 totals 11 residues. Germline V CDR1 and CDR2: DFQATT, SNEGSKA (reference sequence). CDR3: CSAKGGIEQYF. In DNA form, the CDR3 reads TGCAGTGCCAAGGGAGGGATCGAGCAGTACTTC.

CDR3 protein: CATGSWGQGSYNEQFF. The CDR3 DNA reads as TGTGCCACCGGGTCCTGGGGGCAGGGCTCCTACAATGAGCAGTTCTTC. V usage is TRBV24-1 and J usage is TRBJ2-1; weak D call: TRBD1 (6 bases). Trimming pared 9 bases from V and 0 bases from J, leaving 17 bases between. In germline, CDR1 is KGHDR, CDR2 SFDVKD. CDR3 length: 16 amino acids.

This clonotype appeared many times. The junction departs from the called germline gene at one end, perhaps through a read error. The CDR3 DNA sequence: TGCGCCAGCAGCTTGGGGACAACGAACACCGGGGAGCTGTTTTTT. This gives the protein CASSLGTTNTGELFF. The chain links TRBV5-6 to TRBJ2-2, with D maybe TRBD1 (6 bases). Per the germline V gene, CDR1 is SGHDT and CDR2 is YYEEEE. This CDR3 has 15 residues.

CDR3 protein: CASSRTGRMFF. The CDR3 region has the DNA TGTGCCAGCAGTCGAACAGGGCGGATGTTCTTC. This rearrangement joins TRBV27 to TRBJ2-1; TRBD1 might be the D (6 bases). The CDR3 spans 11 residues. CDR1 is MNHEY and CDR2 is SMNVEV in the germline V gene (reference sequence). Trimming removed 5 bases from V and 15 bases from J, with 14 bases in between.

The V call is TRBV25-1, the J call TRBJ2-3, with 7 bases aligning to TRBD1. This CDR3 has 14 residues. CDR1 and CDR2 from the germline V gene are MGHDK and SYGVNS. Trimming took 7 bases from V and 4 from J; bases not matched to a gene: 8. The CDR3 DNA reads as TGTGCCAGCAAGAAGGGACAGTCATCAGATACGCAGTATTTT. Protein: CASKKGQSSDTQYF.

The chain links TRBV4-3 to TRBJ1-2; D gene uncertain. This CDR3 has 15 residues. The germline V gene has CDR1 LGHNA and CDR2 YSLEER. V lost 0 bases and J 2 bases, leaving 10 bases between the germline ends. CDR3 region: CASSQEADGNYGYTF. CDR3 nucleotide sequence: TGCGCCAGCAGCCAAGAAGCCGACGGGAACTATGGCTACACCTTC.

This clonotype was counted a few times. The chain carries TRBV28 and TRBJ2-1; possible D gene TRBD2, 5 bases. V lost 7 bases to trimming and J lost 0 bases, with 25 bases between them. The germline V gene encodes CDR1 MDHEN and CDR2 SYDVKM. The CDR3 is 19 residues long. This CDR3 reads CASNRIRSIPGSSYNEQFF. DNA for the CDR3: TGTGCCAGCAACCGAATTCGATCGATCCCGGGATCCTCCTACAATGAGCAGTTCTTC.

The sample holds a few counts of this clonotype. Written as DNA, the CDR3 is TGTGCCATCAGTGAGGACAGGGCCAATCAGCCCCAGCATTTT. Its protein product is CAISEDRANQPQHF. The V call is TRBV10-3, the J call TRBJ1-5; 7 positions match TRBD1. Germline CDR1 is ENHRY and CDR2 is SYGVKD. J was trimmed by 3 bases and V by 2 bases; bases with no gene match: 1. The CDR3 contains 14 residues.

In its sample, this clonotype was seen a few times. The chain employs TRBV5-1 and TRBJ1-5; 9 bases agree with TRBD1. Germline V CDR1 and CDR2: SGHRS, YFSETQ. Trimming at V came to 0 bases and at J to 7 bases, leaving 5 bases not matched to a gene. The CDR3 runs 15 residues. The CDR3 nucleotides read TGCGCCAGCAGCTTGGGGGACAGGGTTAACCAGCCCCAGCATTTT. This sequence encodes CASSLGDRVNQPQHF.

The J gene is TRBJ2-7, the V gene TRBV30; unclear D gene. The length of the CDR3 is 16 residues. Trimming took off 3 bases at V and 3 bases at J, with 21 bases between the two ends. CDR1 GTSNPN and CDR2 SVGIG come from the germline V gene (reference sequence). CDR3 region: CAWRLKPRTGHYEQYF. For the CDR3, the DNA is TGTGCCTGGAGACTTAAGCCGAGGACGGGCCACTACGAGCAGTACTTC.

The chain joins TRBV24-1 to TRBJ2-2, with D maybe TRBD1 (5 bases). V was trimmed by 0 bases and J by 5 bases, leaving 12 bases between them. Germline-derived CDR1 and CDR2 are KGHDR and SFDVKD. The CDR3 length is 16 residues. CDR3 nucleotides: TGTGCCACCAGTGATTTGTCAGGGTTCAAGACCGGGGAGCTGTTTTTT. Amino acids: CATSDLSGFKTGELFF.

CDR3 in amino acids: CASSYWGGNPGELFF. In nucleotides, the CDR3 is TGTGCCAGCAGTTACTGGGGCGGAAACCCCGGGGAGCTGTTTTTT. The genes are TRBV6-5 and TRBJ2-2, with a weak D call TRBD1 (5 bases). The ends were cut back, 1 base at V and 6 bases at J, with 12 bases in the middle. CDR1 is MNHEY, CDR2 SVGAGI, per germline. The CDR3 extends over 15 amino acids.

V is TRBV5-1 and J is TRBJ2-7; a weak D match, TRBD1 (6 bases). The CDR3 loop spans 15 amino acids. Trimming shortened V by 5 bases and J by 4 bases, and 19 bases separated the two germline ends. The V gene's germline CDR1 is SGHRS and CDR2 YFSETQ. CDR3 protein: CASSTTGTRVYEQYF. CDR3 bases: TGCGCCAGCAGTACAACCGGGACAAGGGTTTACGAGCAGTACTTC.